The 2 T cell receptor beta chains listed next were all sequenced from one sample in a study of T-cell memory formation after mild COVID-19. TCRdb re-derived calls from the 5' RACE reads in MiXCR, one entry per CDR3 protein. The data hold roughly 280,000 distinct CDR3 sequences, with 8% to 10% observed a single time. Input material: PBMCs or a T cell subset sorted from them (not recorded which). All receptors derive from a man aged 18 to 35 who had mild COVID-19 (a few samples of this study predate the infection). Cell type and time point are not known.

This clonotype has a handful of counts. The V and J genes are TRBV13 and TRBJ2-7; weak D call: TRBD1 (6 bases). The CDR3 runs 14 residues. The V end was cut by 5 bases, the J end by 2 bases, with 13 bases between. Germline V gene lookup returns CDR1 PRHDT and CDR2 FYEKMQ (reference sequence). CDR3 in amino acids: CASSGTGSAYEQYV. The DNA for the CDR3 is TGTGCCAGCAGCGGTACAGGGTCCGCCTACGAGCAGTACGTC.

The sample holds a few counts of this clonotype. This rearrangement joins TRBV20-1 to TRBJ1-2; TRBD1 might be the D (5 bases). This CDR3 contains 15 residues. V lost 5 bases and J 2 bases, leaving 18 bases between the germline ends. CDR1 DFQATT and CDR2 SNEGSKA come from the germline V gene (reference sequence). CDR3 region: CSAFPNPGTNYGYTF. CDR3 DNA: TGCAGTGCTTTTCCAAACCCCGGGACCAACTATGGCTACACCTTC.